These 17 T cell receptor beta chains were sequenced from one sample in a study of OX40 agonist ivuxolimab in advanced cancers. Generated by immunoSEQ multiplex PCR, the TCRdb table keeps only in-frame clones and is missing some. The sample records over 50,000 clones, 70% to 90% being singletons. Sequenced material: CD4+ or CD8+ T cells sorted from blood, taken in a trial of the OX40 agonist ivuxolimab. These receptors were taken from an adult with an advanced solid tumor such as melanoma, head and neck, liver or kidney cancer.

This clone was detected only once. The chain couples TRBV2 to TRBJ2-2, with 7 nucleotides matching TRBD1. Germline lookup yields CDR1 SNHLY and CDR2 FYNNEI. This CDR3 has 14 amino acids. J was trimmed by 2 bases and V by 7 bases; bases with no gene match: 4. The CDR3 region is CASNGDRNTGELFF. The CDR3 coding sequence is TGTGCCAGCAACGGGGACAGAAACACCGGGGAGCTGTTTTTT.

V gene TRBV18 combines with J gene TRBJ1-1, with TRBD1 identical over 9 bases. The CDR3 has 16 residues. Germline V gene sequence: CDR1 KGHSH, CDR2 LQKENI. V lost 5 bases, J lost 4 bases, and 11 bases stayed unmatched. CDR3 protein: CASSGDRVRGGTEAFF. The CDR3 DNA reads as TGTGCCAGCTCAGGGGACAGGGTTCGAGGAGGCACTGAAGCTTTCTTT.

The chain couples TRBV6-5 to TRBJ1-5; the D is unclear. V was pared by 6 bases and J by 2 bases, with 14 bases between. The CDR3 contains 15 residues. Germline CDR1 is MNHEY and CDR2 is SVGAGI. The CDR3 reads CASSPHQDGNQPQHF. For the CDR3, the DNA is TGTGCCAGCAGCCCGCATCAGGATGGCAATCAGCCCCAGCATTTT.

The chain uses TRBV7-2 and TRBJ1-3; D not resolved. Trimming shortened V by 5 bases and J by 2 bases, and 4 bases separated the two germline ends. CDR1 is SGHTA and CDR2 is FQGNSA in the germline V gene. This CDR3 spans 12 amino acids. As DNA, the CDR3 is TGTGCCAGCAGCGGGGCTGGAAACACCATATATTTT. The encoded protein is CASSGAGNTIYF.

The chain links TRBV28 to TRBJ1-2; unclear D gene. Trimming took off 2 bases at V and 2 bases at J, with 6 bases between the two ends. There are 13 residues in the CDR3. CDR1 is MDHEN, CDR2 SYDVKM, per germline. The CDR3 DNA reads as TGTGCCAGCAGTTTAAGCCAGAACTATGGCTACACCTTC. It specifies CASSLSQNYGYTF.

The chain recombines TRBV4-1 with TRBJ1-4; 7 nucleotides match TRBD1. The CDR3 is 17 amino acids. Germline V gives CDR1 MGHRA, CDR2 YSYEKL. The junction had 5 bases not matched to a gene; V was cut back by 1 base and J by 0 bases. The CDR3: CASSQAQGGATNEKLFF. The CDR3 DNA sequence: TGCGCCAGCAGCCAAGCTCAGGGGGGTGCAACTAATGAAAAACTGTTTTTT.

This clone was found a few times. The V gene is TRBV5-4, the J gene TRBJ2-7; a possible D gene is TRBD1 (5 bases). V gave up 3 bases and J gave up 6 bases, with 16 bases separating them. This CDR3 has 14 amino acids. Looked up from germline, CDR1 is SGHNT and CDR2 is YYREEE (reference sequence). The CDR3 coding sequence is TGTGCCAGCAGCTCCACATTAGGGGTGGGCGAGCAGTACTTC. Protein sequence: CASSSTLGVGEQYF.

The DNA of the CDR3 is TGTGCCAGCAGCCAAGTACGGACAGGGGGCGACTACGAGCAGTACTTC. This translates into CASSQVRTGGDYEQYF. The chain has TRBV14 and TRBJ2-7, with TRBD1 matching over 11 bases. CDR1 and CDR2 from the germline V gene are SGHDN and FVKESK. The CDR3 has 16 amino acids. Trimming removed 1 base from V and 3 bases from J; junction bases left unmatched: 5.

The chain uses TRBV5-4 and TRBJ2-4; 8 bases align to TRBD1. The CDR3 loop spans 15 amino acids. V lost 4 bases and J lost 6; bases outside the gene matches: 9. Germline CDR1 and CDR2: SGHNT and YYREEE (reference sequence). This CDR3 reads CASSIGQGGINIQYF. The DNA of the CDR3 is TGTGCCAGCAGCATAGGACAGGGTGGCATAAACATTCAGTACTTC.

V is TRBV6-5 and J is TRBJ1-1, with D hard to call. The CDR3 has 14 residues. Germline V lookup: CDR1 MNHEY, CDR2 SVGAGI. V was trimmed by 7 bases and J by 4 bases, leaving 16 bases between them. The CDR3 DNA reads TGTGCCAGCACTCGACTGCAGGCGGGCACTGAAGCTTTCTTT. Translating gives CASTRLQAGTEAFF.

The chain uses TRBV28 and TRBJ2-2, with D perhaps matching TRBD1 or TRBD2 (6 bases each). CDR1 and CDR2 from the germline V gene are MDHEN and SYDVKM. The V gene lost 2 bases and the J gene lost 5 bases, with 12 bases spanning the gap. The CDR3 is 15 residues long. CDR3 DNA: TGTGCCAGCAGTTTAGGGGGGCCCGGGACCGGGGAGCTGTTTTTT. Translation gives CASSLGGPGTGELFF.

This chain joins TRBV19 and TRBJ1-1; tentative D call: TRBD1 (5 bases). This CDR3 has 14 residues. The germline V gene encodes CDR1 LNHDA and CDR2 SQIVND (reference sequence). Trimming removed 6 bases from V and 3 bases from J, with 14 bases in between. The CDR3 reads CASRRGRTDTEAFF. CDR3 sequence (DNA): TGTGCCAGTAGGAGGGGAAGGACGGACACTGAAGCTTTCTTT. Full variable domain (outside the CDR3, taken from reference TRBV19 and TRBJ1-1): DGGITQSPKYLFRKEGQNVTLSCEQNLNHDAMYWYRQDPGQGLRLIYYSQIVNDFQKGDIAEGYSVSREKKESFPLTVTSAQKNPTAFYLCASRRGRTDTEAFFGQGTRLTVV.

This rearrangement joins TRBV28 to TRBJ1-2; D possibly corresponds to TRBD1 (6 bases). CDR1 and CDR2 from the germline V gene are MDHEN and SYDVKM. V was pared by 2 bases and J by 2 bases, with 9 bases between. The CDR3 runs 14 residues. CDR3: CASSLGGFNYGYTF. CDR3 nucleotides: TGTGCCAGCAGTTTAGGGGGCTTCAACTATGGCTACACCTTC.

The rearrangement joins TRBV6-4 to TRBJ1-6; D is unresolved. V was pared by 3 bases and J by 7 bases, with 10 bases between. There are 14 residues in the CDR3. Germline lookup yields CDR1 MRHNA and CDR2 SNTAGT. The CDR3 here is CASSETIGNSPLHF. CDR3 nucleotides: TGTGCCAGCAGTGAGACGATCGGGAATTCACCCCTCCACTTT.

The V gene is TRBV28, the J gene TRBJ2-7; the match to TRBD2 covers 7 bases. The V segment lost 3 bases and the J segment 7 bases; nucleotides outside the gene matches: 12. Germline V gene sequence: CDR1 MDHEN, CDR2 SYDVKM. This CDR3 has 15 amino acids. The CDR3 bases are TGTGCCAGCAGTTTGGGTAGGGCGGGGGTTTGGGAGCAGTACTTC. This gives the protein CASSLGRAGVWEQYF.

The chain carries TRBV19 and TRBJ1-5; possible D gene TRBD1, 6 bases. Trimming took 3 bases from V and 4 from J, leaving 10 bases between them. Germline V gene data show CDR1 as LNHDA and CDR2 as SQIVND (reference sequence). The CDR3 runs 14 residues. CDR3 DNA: TGTGCCAGTAGTATGTACAGGGAAAATCAGCCCCAGCATTTT. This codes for CASSMYRENQPQHF. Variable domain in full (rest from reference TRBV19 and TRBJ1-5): DGGITQSPKYLFRKEGQNVTLSCEQNLNHDAMYWYRQDPGQGLRLIYYSQIVNDFQKGDIAEGYSVSREKKESFPLTVTSAQKNPTAFYLCASSMYRENQPQHFGDGTRLSIL.

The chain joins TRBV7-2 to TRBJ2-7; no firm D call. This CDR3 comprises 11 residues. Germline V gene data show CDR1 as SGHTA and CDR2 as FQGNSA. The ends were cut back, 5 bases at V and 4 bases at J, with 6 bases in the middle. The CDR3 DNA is TGTGCCAGCAGCCCCCAGTACGAGCAGTACTTC. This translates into CASSPQYEQYF.